The present T cell receptor (beta chain) was sequenced within a study of T-cell memory formation after mild COVID-19. One entry per CDR3 protein results from TCRdb running MiXCR on the 5' RACE reads. The sample lists about 320,000 distinct CDR3 sequences, roughly an eighth occurring once. With 4 bases removed from V and 14 bases from J, the gap between germline ends came to 17 bases. The CDR3 contains 13 residues. From germline, CDR1 is KGHDR and CDR2 SFDVKD. In this sample, this clonotype turned up a few times. The receptor was derived from a man between 18 and 35 years old who had mild COVID-19 (a few samples of this study predate the infection). Cell type and time point are not known. The rearrangement joins TRBV24-1 to TRBJ2-1; D is perhaps TRBD1 (6 bases). The sample was PBMCs or a T cell subset sorted from them (not recorded which). DNA of the CDR3: TGTGCCACCAGTGACGTAACAGGGAATGGAGAGTTCTTC. Translation gives CATSDVTGNGEFF.